The entry below describes one T cell receptor beta chain. Its antigen is unknown. This sample was included in a study of T cell responses to AZD1222 COVID-19 vaccine. The study, taken as a whole, reports: Clonal diversity was possibly underestimated; the donors were predominantly white British and more often female. Repertoires were obtained only post-peak T cell response.

Data came from immunoSEQ multiplex PCR; TCRdb stores just in-frame clones and leaves some out. This sample has some 89,000 clones, with roughly 90% found just once. The origin of this receptor is an adult in good health. This specimen consisted of peripheral blood, obtained on day 0 of MenACWY control vaccination.

The CDR3: CASSFPGQGKKTQYF. The DNA for the CDR3 is TGTGCCAGCAGCTTTCCGGGACAGGGGAAAAAGACCCAGTACTTC. The genes are TRBV7-2 and TRBJ2-5, with 10 bases lining up with TRBD1. The ends lost 3 bases at V and 6 bases at J; junction bases unmatched: 7. Germline lookup yields CDR1 SGHTA and CDR2 FQGNSA. The CDR3 consists of 15 residues. The complete variable domain, with remaining parts taken from reference TRBV7-2 and TRBJ2-5, reads GAGVSQSPSNKVTEKGKDVELRCDPISGHTALYWYRQSLGQGLEFLIYFQGNSAPDKSGLPSDRFSAERTGGSVSTLTIQRTQQEDSAVYLCASSFPGQGKKTQYFGPGTRLLVL.